The clone carrying this TCR beta chain has a single count. Produced via immunoSEQ multiplex PCR; TCRdb's table is partial and in-frame only. This table has about 110,000 clones, around four fifths appearing once. The data are from a study of blood T cell repertoires in COVID-19. Study in general: The United States, Italy and Spain were the sources of the acute and convalescent COVID-19 samples.

The CDR3 sequence is 15 residues long. The V and J ends lost 7 bases and 4 bases, in that order; junction bases with no gene match: 10. Germline V gene data show CDR1 as SGHVS and CDR2 as FNYEAQ. Sequencing was done on a sample of peripheral blood. The sequence was obtained from a woman aged 70-85 years with acute or convalescent COVID-19. The chain carries TRBV7-6 and TRBJ2-5, with 9 bases lining up with TRBD1. The DNA of the CDR3 is TGTGCCAGCACCTGGACAGGGGCCGGGCGAGAGACCCAGTACTTC. Translated, it gives CASTWTGAGRETQYF.